What follows are 27 T cell receptor delta chains derived from one specimen sequenced in a study of human gamma delta and Vdelta1 T cells. No cognate antigen is known for these TCRs. TCRdb re-processed the PCR reads using CATT. The profile shows roughly 7,000 delta-chain clones, less than 50% of them singletons. The sample taken for sequencing was Vdelta1 gamma-delta T cells from blood grown in culture (DOT cells). Receptors originate from a human donor in good health.

This clone was picked up a small number of times. The genes are TRDV1 and TRDJ1; 10 nucleotides line up with TRDD3. The CDR3 spans 22 residues. The germline V gene encodes CDR1 TSWWSYY and CDR2 QGS. Losses at the gene ends were 1 base for V and 1 base for J; bases not matched to a gene: 21. The DNA for the CDR3 is TGTGCTCTTGGGGAACCGGCCTTACCTGTCTGGGGGATAAGAAAGGGCACCGATAAACTCATCTTT. The encoded protein is CALGEPALPVWGIRKGTDKLIF.

On this clone: A far larger clone is off by one base, so a read error is likely. The rearrangement uses TRDV1 and TRDJ1; 7 positions match TRDD3. This CDR3 spans 18 amino acids. Germline values: CDR1 TSWWSYY, CDR2 QGS. CDR3: CALGASSMWIRDTDKRIF. In DNA, the CDR3 is TGTGCTCTTGGGGCCTCTTCCATGTGGATACGCGATACCGATAAACGCATCTTT.

This chain links TRDV1 with TRDJ1; 8 bases are shared with TRDD3. CDR1 and CDR2 (germline): TSWWSYY, QGS. The J segment lost 0 bases and the V segment lost 0 bases, leaving 9 bases of the junction unmatched. The CDR3 is 18 residues long. The CDR3 reads CALGELIPQLGDTDKLIF. DNA of the CDR3: TGTGCTCTTGGGGAACTAATACCCCAACTGGGGGACACCGATAAACTCATCTTT.

The rearrangement uses TRDV1 and TRDJ1; 13 bases line up with TRDD3. This CDR3 is built from 24 residues. CDR1 is TSWWSYY, CDR2 QGS, per germline. V gave up 2 bases and J gave up 1 base; unmatched junction bases: 25. In DNA, the CDR3 is TGTGCTCTTGGGGAATTCCAGAGGGCCTTCCTAGAGATACTGGGGGATACGGGCACCGATAAACTCATCTTT. This codes for CALGEFQRAFLEILGDTGTDKLIF.

The chain links TRDV1 to TRDJ1; TRDD3 matches at 8 bases. V dropped 5 bases and J dropped 7; count of bases not matched to a gene: 21. This CDR3 has 18 amino acids. Germline V lookup: CDR1 TSWWSYY, CDR2 QGS. The CDR3 protein is CALGLPGLLGGVRGKLIF. The CDR3 DNA reads TGTGCTCTTGGGCTGCCTGGCCTACTGGGGGGCGTACGGGGTAAACTCATCTTT.

This clone appeared a few times. The rearrangement links TRDV1 to TRDJ1, with 7 bases identical to TRDD3. V lost 0 bases to trimming and J lost 3 bases; unmatched junction nucleotides: 22. CDR1 TSWWSYY and CDR2 QGS come from the germline V gene. The CDR3 has 21 residues. CDR3 sequence reads: CALGELSLLNFPGGRPDKLIF. The DNA of the CDR3 is TGTGCTCTTGGGGAACTGTCCCTACTGAACTTTCCTGGGGGCCGGCCCGATAAACTCATCTTT.

This clone turned up a few times. The chain carries TRDV1 and TRDJ1, with D unclear. The CDR3 is 17 amino acids. Trimming shortened V by 2 bases and J by 0 bases, and 16 bases separated the two germline ends. Germline assignment: CDR1 TSWWSYY and CDR2 QGS. The CDR3 protein is CALGESTSRRYTDKLIF. As DNA, the CDR3 is TGTGCTCTTGGGGAATCAACATCCAGGAGGTACACCGATAAACTCATCTTT.

Only a few counts were recorded for this clone. This chain joins TRDV1 and TRDJ1, with 12 bases matching TRDD3. This CDR3 region has 27 residues. The V segment lost 2 bases and the J segment 0 bases; nucleotides outside the gene matches: 34. Looked up from germline, CDR1 is TSWWSYY and CDR2 is QGS. The CDR3 loop reads CALGEGKGPSYSVLAWGIRAYTDKLIF. CDR3 sequence (DNA): TGTGCTCTTGGGGAAGGAAAGGGGCCTTCCTACAGTGTTTTAGCCTGGGGGATACGCGCTTACACCGATAAACTCATCTTT.

This clone was counted between two and nine times. J is TRDJ1 and V is TRDV1, with a tentative D call TRDD3 (6 bases). The CDR3 has 15 amino acids. Germline CDR1 and CDR2: TSWWSYY and QGS. V dropped 1 base and J dropped 11 bases, with 20 bases sitting between them. The chain's CDR3 is CALGERPAEIRGLIF. The CDR3 DNA reads TGTGCTCTTGGGGAACGTCCGGCGGAGATACGCGGCCTCATCTTT.

V and J are TRDV1 and TRDJ1; D ambiguous. The CDR3 contains 18 residues. V shed 7 bases and J shed 0 bases, with 24 bases lying between them. From germline, CDR1 is TSWWSYY and CDR2 QGS. This chain's CDR3 is CALDYVSRPRTYTDKLIF. Here the CDR3 DNA reads TGTGCTCTTGACTACGTATCACGTCCCCGTACGTACACCGATAAACTCATCTTT.

The J gene is TRDJ1, the V gene TRDV1, with 9 nucleotides matching TRDD3. CDR3 length: 27 amino acids. Per the germline V gene, CDR1 is TSWWSYY and CDR2 is QGS. Trimming cost V 0 bases and J 0 bases; bases outside gene matches: 35. The CDR3 is CALGELTSPTLVLGGYTSLAYTDKLIF. For the CDR3, the DNA is TGTGCTCTTGGGGAACTGACGAGTCCTACTCTGGTCTTAGGGGGATACACCAGCCTTGCGTACACCGATAAACTCATCTTT.

To note about this clone: A much more abundant neighbour one base away suggests this may be a read error. Other DNA sequences in the sample encode the same CDR3. The chain has TRDV1 and TRDJ1, with 13 positions matching TRDD3. This CDR3 contains 24 residues. CDR1 TSWWSYY and CDR2 QGS come from the germline V gene. The CDR3 region has the DNA TGTGCTCTTGGTGAACTCGTCTCCCTACGAAATAACTGGGGGATACGTGCTTATGTCGATAAACTCATCTTT. As protein: CALGELVSLRNNWGIRAYVDKLIF.

This clone has just a few counts. This chain links TRDV1 with TRDJ1; the match to TRDD3 covers 8 bases. The CDR3 has 20 residues. The germline gives CDR1 TSWWSYY, CDR2 QGS. V lost 5 bases to trimming and J lost 1 base; unmatched junction nucleotides: 21. CDR3 DNA sequence: TGTGCTCTTGGGAAATTCCCCTCCTGGGGGAACCCGTCGAGCACCGATAAACTCATCTTT. Its translation is CALGKFPSWGNPSSTDKLIF.

In this sample, this clone turned up a few times. The genes are TRDV1 and TRDJ1; TRDD3 matches at 12 bases. Germline loops: CDR1 TSWWSYY, CDR2 QGS. Unmatched junction bases numbered 20, after V lost 3 bases and J lost 3 bases. The CDR3 is 21 residues long. For the CDR3, the DNA is TGTGCTCTTGGGGATGGGCCCCTAACTGGGGGATACAAATGTCTTTCCGATAAACTCATCTTT. Encoded protein: CALGDGPLTGGYKCLSDKLIF.

This clone was picked up a small number of times. This sequence joins TRDV1 and TRDJ1; no clear D. The V gene lost 2 bases and the J gene lost 2 bases, with 15 bases spanning the gap. Germline V CDR1 and CDR2: TSWWSYY, QGS. The CDR3 spans 16 residues. This chain's CDR3 is CALGERKPHRTDKLIF. CDR3 bases: TGTGCTCTTGGGGAAAGAAAGCCGCATCGTACCGATAAACTCATCTTT.

This clone was recorded a few times. V gene TRDV1 combines with J gene TRDJ1, with 9 bases fitting TRDD3. CDR3 size: 21 residues. J gave up 0 bases and V 5 bases, and 22 bases lay outside the gene matches. Germline V CDR1 and CDR2: TSWWSYY, QGS. CDR3 nucleotide sequence: TGTGCTCTTGGGACTCCTCCTGGTCCTATGGGGATACGCTTTTACACCGATAAACTCATCTTT. It is translated as CALGTPPGPMGIRFYTDKLIF.

The rearrangement uses TRDV1 and TRDJ4; D is perhaps TRDD2 or TRDD3 (6 bases each). With 1 base removed from V and 0 bases from J, the gap between germline ends came to 27 bases. The CDR3 has 20 residues. CDR1 is TSWWSYY, CDR2 QGS, per germline. The CDR3 region has the DNA TGTGCTCTTGGGGAACAGAGGCCTAGCTGGGGTCCTACAGCCGCCAGACCCCTGATCTTT. It is translated as CALGEQRPSWGPTAARPLIF.

The chain joins TRDV1 to TRDJ1; tentatively, D is TRDD2 or TRDD3 (5 bases each). Deletions cut 2 bases from V and 3 bases from J, with 25 bases between. From germline, CDR1 is TSWWSYY and CDR2 QGS. This CDR3 is built from 19 residues. The CDR3 loop is CALGEASVRGLRASDKLIF. The CDR3 region has the DNA TGTGCTCTTGGGGAAGCTTCCGTCCGGGGGTTACGGGCATCCGATAAACTCATCTTT.

This clone appeared a few times. The chain is built from TRDV1 and TRDJ1; 11 bases match TRDD3. This CDR3 spans 16 amino acids. Germline-derived CDR1 and CDR2 are TSWWSYY and QGS. The V segment lost 2 bases and the J segment 0 bases; nucleotides outside the gene matches: 2. The CDR3 sequence: CALGEFWGIHTDKLIF. The CDR3 region has the DNA TGTGCTCTTGGGGAATTCTGGGGGATACACACCGATAAACTCATCTTT.

The chain joins TRDV1 to TRDJ1; D call uncertain. CDR3 length: 19 amino acids. Germline values: CDR1 TSWWSYY, CDR2 QGS. Trimming cost V 1 base and J 1 base, with 22 bases left between them. The CDR3 nucleotides are TGTGCTCTTGGGGAACCCTCTCCGGGAGCGGTGAGGGGCACCGATAAACTCATCTTT. Translating it yields CALGEPSPGAVRGTDKLIF.

By its share, this clone is medium-sized. Other DNA sequences in the sample encode the same CDR3. The V and J genes are TRDV1 and TRDJ1; TRDD3 aligns across 9 bases. The CDR3 length is 23 residues. The trim removed 3 bases at V and 0 bases at J, leaving 26 bases unmatched. Germline values: CDR1 TSWWSYY, CDR2 QGS. CDR3 nucleotides: TGTGCTCTTGGGGACTGGCCACTTCCAAACACGACTGGGGGACTCCTGTACACCGATAAACTCATCTTT. Residues: CALGDWPLPNTTGGLLYTDKLIF.

In this sample, this clone turned up a few times. J is TRDJ1 and V is TRDV1; TRDD3 aligns across 8 bases. Germline V CDR1 and CDR2: TSWWSYY, QGS. Trimming cost V 6 bases and J 0 bases; bases outside gene matches: 21. The CDR3 loop spans 20 amino acids. CDR3 sequence (DNA): TGTGCTCTTGGAGTACTTCTCCCGCGCCGGGGGATAGATTACACCGATAAACTCATCTTT. Protein: CALGVLLPRRGIDYTDKLIF.

Concerning this clone: A much larger clone lies a single base off, so this may be a read error. This sample includes further DNA sequences coding for the same CDR3. This chain uses TRDV1 with TRDJ1; 7 bases line up with TRDD3. Germline CDR1 TSWWSYY, CDR2 QGS. CDR3 size: 27 residues. The V gene end was trimmed by 3 bases and the J gene end by 0 bases; junction bases not matched to a gene: 40. CDR3 protein: CALGDYFADVGVPSSRTGVRYTDKLIF. The DNA for the CDR3 is TGTGCTCTTGGGGACTATTTCGCCGACGTAGGTGTTCCTTCTTCCCGTACTGGGGTCCGGTACACCGATAAACTCATCTTT.

The chain has TRDV1 and TRDJ1; 12 bases line up with TRDD3. Germline assignment: CDR1 TSWWSYY and CDR2 QGS. The J segment lost 2 bases and the V segment lost 2 bases, leaving 21 bases of the junction unmatched. This CDR3 has 22 amino acids. The CDR3 sequence is CALGEERRTVWGIRGGTDKLIF. DNA of the CDR3: TGTGCTCTTGGGGAAGAGAGGCGTACGGTCTGGGGGATACGGGGTGGGACCGATAAACTCATCTTT.

The sample holds a few counts of this clone. The rearrangement uses TRDV1 and TRDJ1; TRDD3 matches 9 bases. Trimming took 4 bases from V and 1 from J; bases not matched to a gene: 22. Germline CDR1 is TSWWSYY and CDR2 is QGS. This CDR3 comprises 21 residues. The CDR3 loop reads CALGGRRDPYRGGYPTDKLIF. The CDR3 nucleotides are TGTGCTCTTGGGGGGCGACGGGACCCCTACAGAGGGGGATACCCCACCGATAAACTCATCTTT.

The chain couples TRDV1 to TRDJ1, with 12 bases that match TRDD3. The ends lost 6 bases at V and 2 bases at J; junction bases unmatched: 22. Germline CDR1 is TSWWSYY and CDR2 is QGS. This CDR3 spans 21 amino acids. CDR3: CALGQYNFLLLGDTSTDKLIF. CDR3 bases: TGTGCTCTTGGACAATATAATTTCCTGTTACTGGGGGATACATCGACCGATAAACTCATCTTT.

The chain has TRDV1 and TRDJ1; D tentatively reads TRDD2 or TRDD3 (8 bases each). The CDR3 runs to 26 residues. The V and J ends lost 3 bases and 0 bases respectively, with 44 bases between them. CDR1 and CDR2 from the germline V gene are TSWWSYY and QGS. The CDR3 sequence is CALGDSRRVPSSYSKLGDPYTDKLIF. Here the CDR3 DNA reads TGTGCTCTTGGGGACAGCCGAAGAGTTCCTTCTTCCTACTCAAAGCTGGGGGACCCGTACACCGATAAACTCATCTTT.